One TCR beta chain is described in this entry. The antigen is not known. The sequenced template was cDNA made from the entire isolated RNA. The data were produced by immunoSEQ multiplex PCR, yet TCRdb's version contains in-frame clones alone and is incomplete. Altogether a few hundred thousand clones are present, about 14% being singletons, with the ten largest covering around 0.02%. This sample was included in a study of beta chain features in type 1 diabetes. Study-level findings and limits: Patients showed naive, central memory and Treg TCRB repertoires that appeared more similar than those of healthy donors. The study found moderately but significantly shorter TCRB CDR3s in all four CD4+ subsets of Type 1 diabetes patients.

This CDR3 has 15 amino acids. V was pared by 0 bases and J by 8 bases, with 8 bases of the junction left unmatched. Germline V lookup: CDR1 SGHRS, CDR2 YFSETQ. The genes are TRBV5-1 and TRBJ2-1; 7 bases fit TRBD2. The receptor comes from a young woman in good health. Material: naive CD4+ T cells from blood. The CDR3 DNA follows: TGCGCCAGCAGCTTGGGGGGGGGTGCAATCGATGAGCAGTTCTTC. It encodes CASSLGGGAIDEQFF.